The T cell receptor beta chain under discussion was sequenced for a study of T cell responses to AZD1222 COVID-19 vaccine. General study points: Epitopes outside B.1.351 and B.1.1.7 mutated regions reportedly drew nearly half of spike TCRs. Donors skewed white British and female; clonal diversity was possibly underestimated. Receipt of two AZD1222 doses was followed by a rise in Spike-specific TCR breadth and depth. Repertoire sampling occurred only after the peak T cell response.

Libraries were prepared by immunoSEQ multiplex PCR; TCRdb keeps only in-frame clonotypes and omits some of them. The sample has 100,000 or so clones; 88% are singletons. The CDR3 has 13 amino acids. In germline, CDR1 is SNHLY, CDR2 FYNNEI. The germline V and J ends were trimmed by 6 bases and 1 base, with 9 bases remaining between them. This clone occurred once. Its specificity is not known. The receptor was isolated from an adult in good health. This material consisted of peripheral blood, taken on day 0 of AZD1222 vaccination. The chain has TRBV2 and TRBJ1-1, with D possibly matching TRBD1 (5 bases). The CDR3 protein is CASSTQENTEAFF. CDR3 in DNA: TGTGCCAGCAGCACACAGGAGAACACTGAAGCTTTCTTT.